Below, 3 T cell receptor beta chains from the same sample are listed, as sequenced in a study of T cell responses to AZD1222 COVID-19 vaccine. Libraries were prepared by immunoSEQ multiplex PCR; TCRdb keeps only in-frame clonotypes and omits some of them. The sample lists about 86,000 clones; 85% to 90% were seen once. The sample in question was peripheral blood, obtained 28 days after the second AZD1222 dose. These receptors all stem from an adult who received the AZD1222 COVID-19 vaccine.

The chain carries TRBV7-9 and TRBJ1-4, with 8 nucleotides matching TRBD1. The V gene's germline CDR1 is SEHNR and CDR2 FQNEAQ (reference sequence). This CDR3 comprises 15 residues. The junction had 5 bases not matched to a gene; V was cut back by 4 bases and J by 4 bases. The CDR3 is CASSSGQEFNEKLFF. The CDR3 region has the DNA TGTGCCAGCAGCTCGGGACAGGAGTTTAATGAAAAACTGTTTTTT.

The gene calls are TRBV5-8 and TRBJ2-7, with 9 nucleotides matching TRBD2. With V trimmed by 1 base and J by 4 bases, 9 bases remained unmatched. The germline CDR1 and CDR2 sequences are SGHTS and YDEGEE. The CDR3 sequence is 16 residues long. The CDR3 DNA reads TGTGCCAGCAGCTTGTTGTTGCGGGAGGGATATTACGAGCAGTACTTC. It yields the protein CASSLLLREGYYEQYF.

The rearrangement joins TRBV6-1 to TRBJ2-5; D is unclear. The CDR3 loop spans 20 amino acids. V gave up 2 bases and J gave up 7 bases, with 32 bases separating them. Germline values: CDR1 MNHNS, CDR2 SASEGT. The CDR3 reads CASSEFRFVKWEGLNLTQYF. The CDR3, as DNA: TGTGCCAGCAGTGAATTTCGATTCGTTAAGTGGGAAGGGCTCAATTTGACCCAGTACTTC.